The next 13 T cell receptor beta chains were all read from a single sample in a study of T cells after yellow fever vaccination. In TCRdb, the 5' RACE reads were re-called with MiXCR into one record per CDR3 protein. The top ten clones hold over 13% of a sample with some 500,000 distinct CDR3 sequences, roughly 14% of them seen once. The sequenced sample was PBMCs, obtained on the day of the yellow fever booster vaccination. The receptors were sampled from a man aged 25-40 years who received the YFV17D yellow fever vaccine.

This clonotype has only a few counts. V and J are TRBV7-6 and TRBJ2-1; D is unresolved. Per germline, CDR1 SGHVS and CDR2 FNYEAQ. Between the trimmed V and J ends, which lost 1 base and 8 bases, there was a span of 12 bases. The CDR3 consists of 14 residues. This CDR3 is CASSLGPSTHEQFF. CDR3 DNA sequence: TGTGCCAGCAGCTTAGGCCCTTCGACTCATGAGCAGTTCTTC.

CDR3 coding DNA: TGCAGTGCTGCTAGGAACATGAGGAGGGAGCAGTACTTC. As protein: CSAARNMRREQYF. This chain joins TRBV20-1 and TRBJ2-7; D is possibly TRBD2 (5 bases). The CDR3 is 13 amino acids. The V end was cut by 5 bases, the J end by 7 bases, with 18 bases between. Germline lookup yields CDR1 DFQATT and CDR2 SNEGSKA (reference sequence).

This sequence joins TRBV12-3 or TRBV12-4 and TRBJ2-1, with unresolved D. Between the trimmed V and J ends, which lost 10 bases and 0 bases, there was a span of 13 bases. The CDR3 loop spans 14 amino acids. In DNA, the CDR3 is TGTGCCACTAAGGGAAAGACCTCCTACAATGAGCAGTTCTTC. Encoded protein: CATKGKTSYNEQFF.

The V gene is TRBV20-1, the J gene TRBJ2-3; weak D call: TRBD1 (6 bases). V was clipped by 1 base and J by 1 base, with 9 bases between them. The CDR3 spans 14 residues. The germline V gene encodes CDR1 DFQATT and CDR2 SNEGSKA (reference sequence). CDR3 bases: TGCAGTGCTAGAGGAGGGGGTGGCACAGATACGCAGTATTTT. It encodes CSARGGGGTDTQYF.

This chain connects TRBV7-8 to TRBJ2-7; TRBD2 aligns across 8 bases. The CDR3 contains 13 residues. Trimming removed 8 bases from V and 1 base from J; junction bases left unmatched: 4. Germline V gene sequence: CDR1 SGHVS, CDR2 FQNEAQ. CDR3 in DNA: TGTGCCAGCCGGGAGGGCGTGTCCTACGAGCAGTACTTC. Protein: CASREGVSYEQYF.

A word on this clonotype: At one end the junction does not follow the germline gene, possibly because of a read error. This chain links TRBV29-1 with TRBJ2-7, with 7 bases aligning to TRBD1. Germline CDR1 is SQVTM and CDR2 is ANQGSEA. This CDR3 has 10 amino acids. The CDR3 DNA reads TGCAGCGCCCCCCAGAGACAGGGTTCTTTC. Amino acid sequence: CSAPQRQGSF.

This clonotype was detected a few times. The chain joins TRBV19 to TRBJ2-5; D may match TRBD1 or TRBD2 (5 bases each). Germline CDR1 is LNHDA and CDR2 is SQIVND (reference sequence). This CDR3 contains 14 residues. Trimming removed 2 bases from V and 4 bases from J, with 11 bases in between. CDR3 in amino acids: CASSIRGAGETQYF. The CDR3 DNA reads as TGTGCCAGTAGTATAAGAGGGGCTGGAGAGACCCAGTACTTC.

In this sample, this clonotype turned up a few times. DNA of the CDR3: TGTGCCAGCGGCCGAGAGGGTGAACTGTTTTTT. This sequence encodes CASGREGELFF. The chain carries TRBV5-4 and TRBJ1-4; D is undetermined. V lost 7 bases and J 12 bases, leaving 13 bases between the germline ends. This CDR3 comprises 11 residues. Germline V gives CDR1 SGHNT, CDR2 YYREEE (reference sequence).

The chain is built from TRBV10-3 and TRBJ1-3; TRBD1 matches at 8 bases. Unmatched junction bases numbered 5, after V lost 2 bases and J lost 5 bases. This CDR3 has 15 residues. Germline lookup yields CDR1 ENHRY and CDR2 SYGVKD. The CDR3 nucleotides are TGTGCCATCAGTGAGCAAGACAGGGGCAGAAACACCATATATTTT. Translating it yields CAISEQDRGRNTIYF.

This clonotype occurred a few times. The V and J genes are TRBV27 and TRBJ2-1; perhaps TRBD1 as D (5 bases). Germline CDR1 is MNHEY and CDR2 is SMNVEV (reference sequence). Between the trimmed V and J ends, which lost 5 bases and 9 bases, there was a span of 11 bases. CDR3 length: 12 residues. The CDR3 reads CASSPRVGEQFF. DNA for the CDR3: TGTGCCAGCAGTCCCAGGGTAGGTGAGCAGTTCTTC.

This chain links TRBV11-2 with TRBJ1-1; D remains ambiguous. V lost 2 bases to trimming and J lost 11 bases, with 15 bases between them. In germline, CDR1 is SGHAT, CDR2 FQNNGV. The CDR3 runs 13 residues. CDR3 nucleotides: TGTGCCAGCAGCTTAATGGGATTCCGGGAGGCTTTCTTT. This sequence encodes CASSLMGFREAFF.

This clonotype was counted between two and nine times. The rearrangement uses TRBV29-1 and TRBJ2-3; 10 nucleotides agree with TRBD2. Per the germline V gene, CDR1 is SQVTM and CDR2 is ANQGSEA. Trimming removed 4 bases from V and 4 bases from J; junction bases left unmatched: 5. The CDR3 runs 14 residues. CDR3 sequence: CSVGAGGGPDTQYF. The CDR3 DNA reads as TGCAGCGTTGGAGCGGGAGGGGGCCCAGATACGCAGTATTTT.

This clonotype was detected only a few times. The gene calls are TRBV24-1 and TRBJ2-7; 11 nucleotides agree with TRBD1. The CDR3 loop spans 15 amino acids. Trimming at V came to 7 bases and at J to 1 base, leaving 5 bases not matched to a gene. The germline gives CDR1 KGHDR, CDR2 SFDVKD. The CDR3 DNA is TGTGCCACCAGGGAGGGACAGGGGGTATCCTACGAGCAGTACTTC. This sequence encodes CATREGQGVSYEQYF.